This T cell receptor (beta chain) emerged from a study of T cell repertoires in cytomegalovirus infection. Between the trimmed V and J ends, which lost 11 bases and 7 bases, there was a span of 12 bases. CDR3 length equals 11 residues. The germline V gene has CDR1 MDHEN and CDR2 SYDVKM. From the reads, TCRdb called clonotypes with MiXCR, one entry per CDR3 protein. There are under 800,000 distinct CDR3 sequences in the sample; about 24% occur only once, and 6.5% to 10% lies in the top ten. Turning to this clonotype: A much larger clone sits a single nucleotide away, making a read error possible.

The genes are TRBV28 and TRBJ2-1, with D perhaps matching TRBD1 (6 bases). The specimen was CD8+ T cells from PBMCs. The source is a human donor in good health (CMV status not recorded). Some clones in this sample may be carry-over from other donors' samples. The CDR3 here is CAALQGNEQFF. The CDR3 DNA is TGTGCCGCCTTACAGGGAAATGAGCAGTTCTTC.